This T cell receptor (beta chain) was obtained from a study of cytomegalovirus exposure and HLA in healthy donors. The sample holds a few counts of this clone. The primer mix had 60 Vbeta and 13 Jbeta primers. Some clones are missing from TCRdb's copy, which holds only in-frame ones; the method was immunoSEQ multiplex PCR. The sample lists about 110,000 clones; over 60% were seen once. Germline values: CDR1 SGHNT, CDR2 YYREEE (reference sequence). This CDR3 has 16 amino acids. Trimming removed 4 bases from V and 8 bases from J; junction bases left unmatched: 10. V gene TRBV5-4 combines with J gene TRBJ2-1; 12 bases map to TRBD1. Sequenced sample: PBMCs. The sequence derives from a woman between 50 and 59 years old in good health and CMV-seropositive. CDR3 amino acids: CASSPEGQGARYEQFF. The CDR3 DNA reads TGTGCCAGCAGCCCCGAGGGACAGGGGGCCAGGTATGAGCAGTTCTTC.